The source of this TCR beta chain is a study of shared clonotypes between healthy human individuals. Study-level points and caveats: Though the depth was large, rarefaction showed that sorted-subset sequencing was incomplete.

At deep level, the assay was performed. Each subset's genomic DNA was shared equally among a number of immunoSEQ plates. Generated by immunoSEQ multiplex PCR, the TCRdb table keeps only in-frame clones and is missing some. The sample lists about 980,000 clones, about 80% occurring once. Per the germline V gene, CDR1 is GTSNPN and CDR2 is SVGIG (reference sequence). This CDR3 is built from 13 residues. A note on this clone: Its target is unknown. At one of its ends the junction is not consistent with the germline gene, which may arise from a read error.

The sequenced sample consisted of memory CD4+ T cells sorted from blood. Noted subset: CD45RA-negative fraction. The chain carries TRBV30 and TRBJ1-3, with unresolved D. This sequence originates from a young man in good health. The CDR3 DNA reads as TGTGCCTGGAGTGAGGGTTCTGGAAACGCCATATATTTT. Translated: CAWSEGSGNAIYF.